This T cell receptor (beta chain) stems from a study of T cell changes during pregnancy in multiple sclerosis. The data were produced by immunoSEQ multiplex PCR, yet TCRdb's version contains in-frame clones alone and is incomplete. The sample lists 120,000 or so clones, approximately 93% occurring once. Germline CDR1 and CDR2: SGHDT and YYEEEE. The CDR3 consists of 12 residues. Trimming pared 10 bases from V and 4 bases from J, leaving 14 bases between. The sequence was collected from a female donor with multiple sclerosis, enrolled in a pregnancy study. V and J are TRBV5-6 and TRBJ1-2; D unresolved. This specimen consisted of peripheral blood, obtained before pregnancy. The CDR3 reads CASLGVGYGYTF. The CDR3 nucleotides read TGTGCCTCGCTGGGAGTGGGCTATGGCTACACCTTC.